This T cell receptor beta chain was sequenced during a study of blood T cell repertoires in COVID-19. Whole-study context: Italy, Spain and the United States were the sources of the convalescent and acute COVID-19 samples. PBMCs, B-cell-depleted T cells, or T cells provided the cDNA or gDNA that made up the material.

Authors' data handling: Scientists estimated how many nucleated cells there were by amplifying reference gene primers. Sequencing was performed with immunoSEQ multiplex PCR; in TCRdb, only in-frame clones are kept and a portion is missing. That table furnishes V, J and clone size, whereas the DNA furnished D and trimming. The data show tens of thousands of clones, about 88% seen once. CDR3 length equals 16 residues. With V trimmed by 2 bases and J by 9 bases, 13 bases remained unmatched. Germline V gene sequence: CDR1 SGHVS, CDR2 FQNEAQ. The sample consisted of peripheral blood. This TCR derives from a human donor in a cohort sampled during active COVID-19. The chain uses TRBV7-8 and TRBJ1-5; 7 nucleotides line up with TRBD1. The CDR3 reads CASSLREDRLPGPQHF. In nucleotides, the CDR3 is TGTGCCAGCAGCTTACGCGAGGACAGGCTCCCAGGGCCCCAGCATTTT.